These 29 T cell receptor beta chains were sequenced from one sample in a study of CD8 T cells in ankylosing spondylitis. General study results and limits: For ankylosing spondylitis blood, a TCR beta motif of 7 to 9 highly homologous variants appeared characteristic.

TCRdb recomputed calls from the 5' RACE reads with MiXCR, one row per CDR3 protein. The sample carries over 700,000 distinct CDR3 sequences, around 20% recorded once. These receptors' targets are unknown. Material for sequencing was blood, either unsorted or a sorted T cell fraction (not recorded which). Receptors were obtained from a male donor with ankylosing spondylitis.

J is TRBJ1-1 and V is TRBV6-5; D is ambiguous. V gave up 2 bases and J gave up 5 bases, with 9 bases separating them. The germline CDR1 and CDR2 sequences are MNHEY and SVGAGI. The CDR3 contains 13 residues. CDR3 residues: CASSYTFETEAFF. As DNA, the CDR3 is TGTGCCAGCAGTTACACCTTCGAAACTGAAGCTTTCTTT.

This clonotype was counted a single time. J is TRBJ2-4 and V is TRBV4-1; D not certain. The CDR3 consists of 21 residues. In germline, CDR1 is MGHRA, CDR2 YSYEKL. The V end was cut by 2 bases, the J end by 0 bases, with 26 bases between. CDR3 sequence reads: CASSQSPGPLFIGLAKNIQYF. The CDR3 bases are TGCGCCAGCAGCCAAAGCCCAGGACCACTTTTCATCGGTCTAGCCAAAAACATTCAGTACTTC.

This clonotype was detected many times. The chain links TRBV12-3 or TRBV12-4 to TRBJ2-7; tentative D call: TRBD1 (6 bases). V lost 3 bases and J lost 2, with 11 bases in between. This CDR3 spans 14 amino acids. The chain's CDR3 is CASSLQGIPYEQYF. The CDR3 nucleotides are TGTGCCAGCAGTTTGCAGGGGATCCCCTACGAGCAGTACTTC.

The chain couples TRBV11-2 to TRBJ2-3; TRBD2 matches at 16 bases. Germline V gene data show CDR1 as SGHAT and CDR2 as FQNNGV. The CDR3 is 18 residues long. J was trimmed by 3 bases and V by 6 bases; bases with no gene match: 9. The CDR3, as DNA: TGTGCCAGCAGGCCCCCGGGACTAGCGGGAGGGAGAACAGATACGCAGTATTTT. Translation: CASRPPGLAGGRTDTQYF.

This clonotype has a handful of counts. The chain joins TRBV29-1 to TRBJ1-1; D remains unclear. The CDR3 runs to 13 residues. Germline V gives CDR1 SQVTM, CDR2 ANQGSEA. V lost 4 bases, J lost 5 bases, and 14 bases lay in between. The CDR3 region has the DNA TGCAGCGTTGGCCAACCGGGAGAAACTGAAGCTTTCTTT. It translates to CSVGQPGETEAFF.

This clonotype came up a few times. The chain is built from TRBV6-2 or TRBV6-3 and TRBJ2-7; possibly TRBD1 or TRBD2 for D (7 bases each). V was cut by 4 bases and J by 3 bases, with 13 bases left in between. This CDR3 is built from 14 residues. Germline CDR1 MNHEY, CDR2 SVGEGT. The CDR3 bases are TGTGCCAGCAGTTTCCAGGGGGGGAACTACGAGCAGTACTTC. Its protein product is CASSFQGGNYEQYF.

The chain carries TRBV29-1 and TRBJ1-2, with TRBD1 matching 11 bases. CDR3 size: 14 residues. V shed 8 bases, J shed 4 bases, and the junction held 9 bases outside the gene matches. Germline V gene data show CDR1 as SQVTM and CDR2 as ANQGSEA. The DNA for the CDR3 is TGCAGCACAAAGGGACAGGGGGGAAGCTATGGCTACACCTTC. Its protein is CSTKGQGGSYGYTF.

The chain carries TRBV19 and TRBJ2-3; 7 positions match TRBD2. CDR1 and CDR2 from the germline V gene are LNHDA and SQIVND (reference sequence). The J segment lost 1 base and the V segment lost 7 bases, leaving 5 bases of the junction unmatched. CDR3 length equals 14 residues. CDR3 amino acids: CASKGLLRTDTQYF. The CDR3 DNA reads TGTGCCAGTAAGGGACTACTACGCACAGATACGCAGTATTTT. The full variable domain, in which reference TRBV19 and TRBJ2-3 provide the parts outside the CDR3, is DGGITQSPKYLFRKEGQNVTLSCEQNLNHDAMYWYRQDPGQGLRLIYYSQIVNDFQKGDIAEGYSVSREKKESFPLTVTSAQKNPTAFYLCASKGLLRTDTQYFGPGTRLTVL.

This clonotype occurred many times. The V and J genes are TRBV6-5 and TRBJ2-3, with TRBD2 identical over 12 bases. Per germline, CDR1 MNHEY and CDR2 SVGAGI. Trimming cost V 4 bases and J 3 bases; bases outside gene matches: 2. The CDR3 loop spans 15 amino acids. Here the CDR3 reads CASSFTSGGTDTQYF. The CDR3 region has the DNA TGTGCCAGCAGTTTCACTAGCGGGGGGACAGATACGCAGTATTTT.

Only a few counts were recorded for this clonotype. The rearrangement uses TRBV6-1 and TRBJ1-2; no firm D call. V was shortened by 3 bases and J by 6 bases, with 8 bases between the two germline ends. The CDR3 has 12 residues. The germline CDR1 and CDR2 sequences are MNHNS and SASEGT. Written as DNA, the CDR3 is TGTGCCAGCAGTGAGCGGTATGATGGCTACACCTTC. This sequence encodes CASSERYDGYTF.

At least ten counts were recorded for this clonotype. The chain couples TRBV27 to TRBJ2-2; 9 bases align to TRBD1. This CDR3 spans 16 amino acids. Germline V lookup: CDR1 MNHEY, CDR2 SMNVEV (reference sequence). V lost 4 bases and J lost 4; bases outside the gene matches: 7. In DNA, the CDR3 is TGTGCCAGCAGTTCCGCCCTGGGACAGGGCACCGGGGAGCTGTTTTTT. Amino acids: CASSSALGQGTGELFF.

This clonotype occurred a few times. The chain carries TRBV30 and TRBJ1-4, with 9 bases matching TRBD1. Losses at the gene ends were 3 bases for V and 7 bases for J; bases not matched to a gene: 6. The CDR3 is made up of 14 amino acids. Germline V gene sequence: CDR1 GTSNPN, CDR2 SVGIG (reference sequence). The CDR3 coding sequence is TGTGCCTGGAGGGGGGACAGGGAGATTGAAAAACTGTTTTTT. Amino acid sequence: CAWRGDREIEKLFF.

The rearrangement links TRBV12-3 or TRBV12-4 to TRBJ2-3; 11 nucleotides match TRBD2. This CDR3 is built from 16 residues. V lost 4 bases, J lost 0 bases, and 3 bases stayed unmatched. The CDR3: CASSSTSGDSTDTQYF. The DNA of the CDR3 is TGTGCCAGCAGTTCGACTAGCGGGGATAGCACAGATACGCAGTATTTT.

As to this clonotype: An end of the junction does not agree with germline; a read error may underlie this. The chain couples TRBV12-3 or TRBV12-4 to TRBJ2-1; D is possibly TRBD2 (5 bases). The CDR3 length is 12 residues. CDR3 residues: CASSPDYDEQFF. The CDR3 nucleotides are TGTGCCAGCAGTCCCGACTACGATGAGCAGTTCTTC.

This clonotype was observed at least ten times. The chain couples TRBV12-3 or TRBV12-4 to TRBJ1-1; no clear D gene. V was clipped by 5 bases and J by 5 bases, with 18 bases between them. The CDR3 runs to 15 residues. Here the CDR3 reads CASSTRTGLRTEAFF. CDR3 nucleotides: TGTGCCAGCAGTACCAGGACGGGGTTAAGGACTGAAGCTTTCTTT.

This chain joins TRBV6-5 and TRBJ2-3; no definite D call. The germline V gene encodes CDR1 MNHEY and CDR2 SVGAGI. CDR3 length equals 11 residues. V was trimmed by 6 bases and J by 4 bases, leaving 5 bases between them. This CDR3 is CASRVSDTQYF. CDR3 coding DNA: TGTGCCAGCAGGGTCTCAGATACGCAGTATTTT.

This clonotype appeared a few times. The chain uses TRBV20-1 and TRBJ1-5, with no clear D. The germline V gene encodes CDR1 DFQATT and CDR2 SNEGSKA (reference sequence). This CDR3 comprises 13 residues. V was trimmed by 3 bases and J by 2 bases, leaving 8 bases between them. The CDR3 loop reads CSASFSGNQPQHF. For the CDR3, the DNA is TGCAGTGCTAGTTTTAGCGGCAATCAGCCCCAGCATTTT.

The V call is TRBV7-3, the J call TRBJ2-6; D unresolved. The CDR3 runs to 16 residues. The V end lost 0 bases, the J end lost 2 bases, and 8 bases lay between the germline ends. Germline V gene lookup returns CDR1 SGHTA and CDR2 FQGTGA. The CDR3 sequence is CASSLTTNPGANVLTF. The CDR3 DNA reads TGTGCCAGCAGCTTAACGACCAACCCTGGGGCCAACGTCCTGACTTTC. Full variable domain (missing parts from reference TRBV7-3 and TRBJ2-6): GAGVSQTPSNKVTEKGKYVELRCDPISGHTALYWYRQSLGQGPEFLIYFQGTGAADDSGLPNDRFFAVRPEGSVSTLKIQRTERGDSAVYLCASSLTTNPGANVLTFGAGSRLTVL.

The chain uses TRBV20-1 and TRBJ2-7; D not certain. CDR3 size: 13 residues. Per germline, CDR1 DFQATT and CDR2 SNEGSKA (reference sequence). V was shortened by 3 bases and J by 0 bases, with 9 bases between the two germline ends. This chain's CDR3 is CSARGYSSYEQYF. The CDR3 nucleotides are TGCAGTGCTAGGGGGTACAGCTCCTACGAGCAGTACTTC.

This clonotype was counted at least ten times. This rearrangement joins TRBV5-6 to TRBJ2-1; D is unclear. Germline V gene data show CDR1 as SGHDT and CDR2 as YYEEEE. The CDR3 totals 12 residues. V gave up 1 base and J gave up 8 bases, with 7 bases separating them. The CDR3 nucleotides are TGTGCCAGCAGCTTGCGGTGGGATGAGCAGTTCTTC. This codes for CASSLRWDEQFF.

V is TRBV12-3 or TRBV12-4 and J is TRBJ1-1; 8 bases are a match to TRBD1. This CDR3 comprises 16 residues. V lost 5 bases and J lost 4; bases outside the gene matches: 12. The CDR3 here is CASSPSPTGEGTEAFF. Here the CDR3 DNA reads TGTGCCAGCAGTCCTTCCCCGACAGGGGAAGGCACTGAAGCTTTCTTT.

This chain connects TRBV6-1 to TRBJ2-7; D is tentatively TRBD1 or TRBD2 (6 bases each). CDR1 and CDR2 (germline): MNHNS, SASEGT. Trimming took 10 bases from V and 7 from J, leaving 23 bases between them. The CDR3 extends over 14 amino acids. The CDR3 loop reads CATRGQGLAGEQYF. CDR3 in DNA: TGTGCCACCCGGGGCCAGGGGTTGGCGGGGGAGCAGTACTTC.

This clonotype appeared a few times. J is TRBJ1-2 and V is TRBV7-2; D is ambiguous. CDR3 size: 12 residues. Between the trimmed V and J ends, which lost 1 base and 8 bases, there was a span of 8 bases. The germline V gene encodes CDR1 SGHTA and CDR2 FQGNSA. DNA for the CDR3: TGTGCCAGCAGCTTAGTTTTTGCGGGCTACACCTTC. This translates into CASSLVFAGYTF.

The V call is TRBV28, the J call TRBJ2-1; 9 bases match TRBD1. CDR1 and CDR2 (germline): MDHEN, SYDVKM. The CDR3 sequence is 13 residues long. Trimming cost V 7 bases and J 4 bases; bases outside gene matches: 2. The CDR3 bases are TGTGCCAGCAAACAGGGGGCGTACAATGAGCAGTTCTTC. This translates into CASKQGAYNEQFF.

This clonotype has more than one count but fewer than ten. This chain uses TRBV12-3 or TRBV12-4 with TRBJ1-5; D is unclear. The CDR3 has 12 amino acids. Trimming removed 6 bases from V and 7 bases from J, with 10 bases in between. The CDR3: CASRLASQPQHF. The CDR3, as DNA: TGTGCCAGCAGACTCGCTAGCCAGCCCCAGCATTTT.

The V gene is TRBV20-1, the J gene TRBJ2-1; D perhaps matches TRBD2 (6 bases). CDR1 is DFQATT and CDR2 is SNEGSKA in the germline V gene (reference sequence). This CDR3 comprises 15 residues. The V end was cut by 2 bases, the J end by 8 bases, with 19 bases between. The CDR3 loop is CSARQTRGGGHEQFF. For the CDR3, the DNA is TGCAGTGCTAGACAGACTAGAGGCGGAGGTCATGAGCAGTTCTTC.

The V call is TRBV19, the J call TRBJ2-1, with TRBD2 identical over 9 bases. This CDR3 region has 16 residues. Per the germline V gene, CDR1 is LNHDA and CDR2 is SQIVND (reference sequence). The V and J ends lost 6 bases and 9 bases, in that order; junction bases with no gene match: 15. The CDR3 DNA is TGTGCCAGTAGACAAGCCGGGACTAGCTGGGGCGGTGAGCAGTTCTTC. Translating gives CASRQAGTSWGGEQFF.

The chain has TRBV12-3 or TRBV12-4 and TRBJ1-1, with D maybe TRBD1 (6 bases). V was pared by 0 bases and J by 6 bases, with 8 bases between. The CDR3 has 13 amino acids. The DNA for the CDR3 is TGTGCCAGCAGTTTAGCCAGGGGCGCTGAAGCTTTCTTT. This translates into CASSLARGAEAFF.

This clonotype was seen more than once but under ten times. V usage is TRBV5-1 and J usage is TRBJ1-2; 7 bases are a match to TRBD1. This CDR3 is built from 13 residues. Per the germline V gene, CDR1 is SGHRS and CDR2 is YFSETQ. The V segment lost 5 bases and the J segment 8 bases; nucleotides outside the gene matches: 9. The CDR3 here is CASRTTGVDGYTF. The CDR3 nucleotides read TGCGCCAGCAGAACTACAGGGGTCGACGGCTACACCTTC.